This T cell receptor beta chain stems from a study of blood T cell repertoires in COVID-19. About the research overall: COVID-19 samples from acute and convalescent phases originated in the United States, Italy and Spain. T cells, B-cell-depleted T cells, or PBMCs supplied cDNA or gDNA.

V lost 3 bases to trimming and J lost 0 bases, with 9 bases between them. Germline V gene data show CDR1 as SGHNT and CDR2 as YYREEE (reference sequence). This CDR3 comprises 14 residues. In the original workflow: For nucleated cells, counts were estimated from reference gene primer amplification. Only in-frame clones appear in the TCRdb table, and some are missing; sequencing was by immunoSEQ multiplex PCR. That table furnishes V, J and clone size, whereas the DNA furnished D and trimming. Of roughly 330,000 clones in the sample, 87% are singletons; the top ten hold 9.5% to 10%. The specimen was peripheral blood. The receptor comes from a man younger than 45 with COVID-19, enrolled during active disease. The J gene is TRBJ1-1, the V gene TRBV5-4; D is unclear. The CDR3 nucleotides are TGTGCCAGCAGCTGGAGAGCCATGAACACTGAAGCTTTCTTT. Protein sequence: CASSWRAMNTEAFF. The variable domain in full, with the rest retrieved from reference TRBV5-4 and TRBJ1-1, is ETGVTQSPTHLIKTRGQQVTLRCSSQSGHNTVSWYQQALGQGPQFIFQYYREEENGRGNFPPRFSGLQFPNYSSELNVNALELDDSALYLCASSWRAMNTEAFFGQGTRLTVV.